The 24 T cell receptor beta chains in this list originate from one sample, sequenced in a study of blood T cell repertoires in COVID-19 (TCRdb year 2020). The method was the immunoSEQ multiplex PCR assay. Here the immuneACCESS table is served through TCRdb, limited to in-frame sequences with V and J called. Missing clones are a known gap in these copies; in checked studies unresolved V genes cover under half, and the rest lacks a known reason. This sample is represented by around 140,000 clones; roughly 87% of them were singletons. 1.8% of the sample lies in the top ten. The sequenced sample was peripheral blood. The receptors here all came from a man aged 70-80 years with acute or convalescent COVID-19.

J is TRBJ1-5 and V is TRBV2, with 7 bases that match TRBD1. Germline assignment: CDR1 SNHLY and CDR2 FYNNEI. This CDR3 region has 14 residues. The V and J ends lost 5 bases and 7 bases, in that order; junction bases with no gene match: 8. CDR3 nucleotide sequence: TGTGCCAGCAGTATAAAACAGGGGTCCCAGCCCCAGCATTTT. As protein: CASSIKQGSQPQHF.

The V and J genes are TRBV6-5 and TRBJ1-5; perhaps TRBD1 as D (6 bases). V dropped 6 bases and J dropped 1 base, with 13 bases sitting between them. Germline V gene sequence: CDR1 MNHEY, CDR2 SVGAGI. This CDR3 has 15 residues. In DNA form, the CDR3 reads TGTGCCAGCAGACCCGGGGGGGCGAGCAATCAGCCCCAGCATTTT. Its translation: CASRPGGASNQPQHF.

The chain employs TRBV2 and TRBJ1-1; 11 nucleotides align to TRBD1. V gave up 6 bases and J gave up 4 bases; unmatched junction bases: 4. Germline V gene lookup returns CDR1 SNHLY and CDR2 FYNNEI. This CDR3 comprises 14 residues. The CDR3 nucleotides read TGTGCCAGCAGAGGACAGGGGGCAGGCACTGAAGCTTTCTTT. It is translated as CASRGQGAGTEAFF.

The chain uses TRBV2 and TRBJ2-3; 8 bases map to TRBD2. CDR3 size: 15 residues. Germline CDR1 and CDR2: SNHLY and FYNNEI. Germline trimming cut 6 bases from V and 4 bases from J; bases unmatched to any gene: 9. The CDR3, as DNA: TGTGCCAGCAGCGCGGGGACTAGTCATTCAGATACGCAGTATTTT. Translation gives CASSAGTSHSDTQYF.

This chain joins TRBV5-1 and TRBJ1-1, with TRBD1 as a possible D gene (5 bases). The CDR3 extends over 15 amino acids. Trimming stripped 1 base from V and 3 bases from J, with 13 bases between. CDR1 SGHRS and CDR2 YFSETQ come from the germline V gene. CDR3 residues: CASSLSSGADTEAFF. The CDR3 DNA is TGCGCCAGCAGCTTGTCCTCTGGGGCGGACACTGAAGCTTTCTTT.

This chain uses TRBV14 with TRBJ2-1; 8 nucleotides agree with TRBD2. Per the germline V gene, CDR1 is SGHDN and CDR2 is FVKESK. The CDR3 has 15 residues. The junction had 12 bases not matched to a gene; V was cut back by 4 bases and J by 10 bases. The CDR3, as DNA: TGTGCCAGCAGCCCCCCGGGGAGCGGGAGTGAGGAGCAGTTCTTC. Translation gives CASSPPGSGSEEQFF.

The chain combines TRBV28 with TRBJ1-2; 7 bases align to TRBD1. The J segment lost 4 bases and the V segment lost 5 bases, leaving 4 bases of the junction unmatched. The CDR3 length is 13 residues. Germline V gene data show CDR1 as MDHEN and CDR2 as SYDVKM. CDR3 nucleotides: TGTGCCAGCAGTCTCGACAGGGCCTATGGCTACACCTTC. Its translation: CASSLDRAYGYTF.

V is TRBV21-1 and J is TRBJ2-1; TRBD2 is the table's D call and was not checked against the DNA. TRBV21-1 is given as a pseudogene. The CDR3 totals 15 residues. The CDR3 loop is CASSITAGPEGEQFF. CDR3 DNA: TGTGCCAGCAGCATAACGGCGGGCCCGGAGGGTGAGCAGTTCTTC.

V usage is TRBV7-2 and J usage is TRBJ1-1, with a possible D match to TRBD1 (5 bases). The CDR3 totals 13 residues. Germline assignment: CDR1 SGHTA and CDR2 FQGNSA. V shed 5 bases and J shed 3 bases, with 10 bases lying between them. CDR3 region: CASSTQDDTEAFF. CDR3 bases: TGTGCCAGCAGCACACAGGACGACACTGAAGCTTTCTTT.

The V and J genes are TRBV23-1 and TRBJ2-7; weak D call: TRBD1 (5 bases). TRBV23-1 is an ORF; its function is uncertain. Trimming stripped 0 bases from V and 6 bases from J, with 12 bases between. The CDR3 totals 14 residues. This chain's CDR3 is CASSQSAGFTEQYF. As DNA, the CDR3 is TGCGCCAGCAGTCAATCGGCAGGGTTCACCGAGCAGTACTTC.

The chain combines TRBV6-5 with TRBJ1-3, with D perhaps TRBD1 (5 bases). From germline, CDR1 is MNHEY and CDR2 SVGAGI. Trimming stripped 7 bases from V and 0 bases from J, with 13 bases between. The CDR3 consists of 15 residues. The CDR3 coding sequence is TGTGCCAGCATCGCAATGGGGCCCTCTGGAAACACCATATATTTT. This sequence encodes CASIAMGPSGNTIYF.

The chain is built from TRBV5-1 and TRBJ2-5; no reliable D call. Germline CDR1 SGHRS, CDR2 YFSETQ. The V end was cut by 1 base, the J end by 1 base, with 8 bases between. CDR3 length equals 14 residues. CDR3 sequence (DNA): TGCGCCAGCAGCTTGAAAGGAGCCCAAGAGACCCAGTACTTC. This codes for CASSLKGAQETQYF.

The gene calls are TRBV29-1 and TRBJ1-4; D gene unclear. The V gene lost 7 bases and the J gene lost 0 bases, with 9 bases spanning the gap. This CDR3 has 13 residues. CDR1 and CDR2 from the germline V gene are SQVTM and ANQGSEA. CDR3 bases: TGCAGCGCTCTCGGGACAACTAATGAAAAACTGTTTTTT. This gives the protein CSALGTTNEKLFF.

The chain employs TRBV15 and TRBJ2-7, with 9 bases aligning to TRBD1. This CDR3 comprises 16 residues. From germline, CDR1 is LNHNV and CDR2 YYDKDF (reference sequence). The V segment lost 4 bases and the J segment 3 bases; nucleotides outside the gene matches: 10. CDR3 amino acids: CATSTGTGKKVYEQYF. The CDR3 nucleotides are TGTGCCACCAGCACCGGGACAGGGAAAAAAGTCTACGAGCAGTACTTC.

The chain has TRBV11-2 and TRBJ2-5, with 8 bases aligning to TRBD1. Germline V lookup: CDR1 SGHAT, CDR2 FQNNGV. CDR3 size: 17 residues. V lost 6 bases to trimming and J lost 2 bases; unmatched junction nucleotides: 14. The CDR3 nucleotides are TGTGCCAGCAGTTCGAGGACAGGGAGTGAGAGTCAAGAGACCCAGTACTTC. Amino acids: CASSSRTGSESQETQYF. The full variable domain, with the rest looked up from reference TRBV11-2 and TRBJ2-5, is EAGVAQSPRYKIIEKRQSVAFWCNPISGHATLYWYQQILGQGPKLLIQFQNNGVVDDSQLPKDRFSAERLKGVDSTLKIQPAKLEDSAVYLCASSSRTGSESQETQYFGPGTRLLVL.

V is TRBV11-2 and J is TRBJ2-5, with TRBD2 matching 9 bases. The length of the CDR3 is 16 residues. The ends lost 1 base at V and 5 bases at J; junction bases unmatched: 8. Per the germline V gene, CDR1 is SGHAT and CDR2 is FQNNGV. The CDR3 protein is CASSLVPSGAGETQYF. The CDR3 DNA follows: TGTGCCAGCAGCTTAGTCCCTAGCGGGGCGGGGGAGACCCAGTACTTC.

The V gene is TRBV7-8, the J gene TRBJ1-1, with 10 bases identical to TRBD1. Trimming took 5 bases from V and 11 from J; bases not matched to a gene: 14. The CDR3 extends over 15 amino acids. Germline CDR1 reads SGHVS; CDR2 reads FQNEAQ. CDR3 sequence reads: CASSITGQGIAEAFF. Written as DNA, the CDR3 is TGTGCCAGCAGCATTACGGGACAGGGGATCGCCGAGGCTTTCTTT.

On this clone: Other DNA variants within this sample encode the same CDR3. The chain couples TRBV10-3 to TRBJ1-1; 8 bases agree with TRBD1. The CDR3 contains 14 residues. V was pared by 2 bases and J by 1 base, with 0 bases of the junction left unmatched. The germline V gene encodes CDR1 ENHRY and CDR2 SYGVKD. CDR3 protein: CAISEGQGNTEAFF. Here the CDR3 DNA reads TGTGCCATCAGTGAGGGACAGGGGAACACTGAAGCTTTCTTT.

The chain links TRBV18 to TRBJ2-2; tentative D call: TRBD1 (6 bases). Germline lookup yields CDR1 KGHSH and CDR2 LQKENI. Between the trimmed V and J ends, which lost 0 bases and 2 bases, there was a span of 10 bases. The CDR3 is 16 amino acids. CDR3 amino acids: CASSPPTGLNTGELFF. As DNA, the CDR3 is TGTGCCAGCTCACCACCTACAGGGTTAAACACCGGGGAGCTGTTTTTT.

V and J are TRBV15 and TRBJ2-3; no clear D gene. Germline V gene data show CDR1 as LNHNV and CDR2 as YYDKDF (reference sequence). V lost 2 bases, J lost 6 bases, and 6 bases lay in between. This CDR3 contains 12 residues. In DNA form, the CDR3 reads TGTGCCACCAGCAGAAGCCGCGATACGCAGTATTTT. Its translation: CATSRSRDTQYF.

CDR3 in amino acids: CASSESTYSPLHF. CDR3 bases: TGTGCCAGCAGTGAATCGACTTATTCACCCCTCCACTTT. The rearrangement uses TRBV6-1 and TRBJ1-6; no reliable D call. CDR1 is MNHNS and CDR2 is SASEGT in the germline V gene. V was cut by 2 bases and J by 8 bases, with 7 bases left in between. This CDR3 is 13 amino acids long.

The J gene is TRBJ1-4, the V gene TRBV2; TRBD1 might be the D (5 bases). Trimming pared 5 bases from V and 4 bases from J, leaving 14 bases between. CDR1 is SNHLY, CDR2 FYNNEI, per germline. This CDR3 region has 15 residues. The DNA for the CDR3 is TGTGCCAGCAGTAGGGGCGTCCTAATTAATGAAAAACTGTTTTTT. Protein sequence: CASSRGVLINEKLFF.

A single count supports this clone. This sequence joins TRBV5-1 and TRBJ2-2, with 9 positions matching TRBD1. V shed 2 bases, J shed 8 bases, and the junction held 10 bases outside the gene matches. Germline-derived CDR1 and CDR2 are SGHRS and YFSETQ. The CDR3 totals 16 residues. The CDR3 reads CASSFYSGQGTGELFF. The CDR3 bases are TGCGCCAGCAGCTTCTACTCGGGACAGGGAACTGGGGAGCTGTTTTTT.

V gene TRBV6-5 combines with J gene TRBJ1-3, with TRBD1 identical over 12 bases. The germline CDR1 and CDR2 sequences are MNHEY and SVGAGI. J was trimmed by 4 bases and V by 6 bases; bases with no gene match: 4. The CDR3 runs 15 residues. CDR3 coding DNA: TGTGCCAGCAGGGGGACAGGGGGCAACGGAAACACCATATATTTT. This encodes CASRGTGGNGNTIYF.